This T cell receptor (beta chain) derives from a study of shared clonotypes between healthy human individuals. Investigators divided CD4+ cells into CD45RA+ naive and CD45RA-negative memory subsets. The assay was immunoSEQ multiplex PCR, and TCRdb's table has in-frame clones only and misses some. Of about 1.1 million clones in the sample, around 82% were seen once. Material for sequencing was memory CD4+ T cells from PBMCs. Sample subset: CD45RA-negative fraction. This sequence was found in a man younger than 30 in good health. Some clones in this sample may be carry-over from other donors' samples.

CDR3 bases: TGTGCCAGCAGCAAGACCAGGGGAATGAACACTGAAGCTTTCTTT. This sequence encodes CASSKTRGMNTEAFF. V usage is TRBV5-4 and J usage is TRBJ1-1, with D perhaps matching TRBD1 (6 bases). V was cut by 4 bases and J by 0 bases, with 13 bases left in between. The CDR3 has 15 residues. The germline V gene has CDR1 SGHNT and CDR2 YYREEE (reference sequence).